The 30 T cell receptor beta chains in this list originate from one sample, sequenced in a study of T cell changes during pregnancy in multiple sclerosis. Only in-frame clones appear in the TCRdb table, and some are missing; sequencing was by immunoSEQ multiplex PCR. Of more than 45,000 clones detected, nearly 95% appear once; the ten largest clones hold around 0.47%. Sequencing used CD4+ T cells from peripheral blood mononuclear cells, obtained in the first trimester of pregnancy. Receptor source: a female donor with multiple sclerosis, enrolled in a pregnancy study.

V is TRBV11-2 and J is TRBJ2-1; 9 nucleotides agree with TRBD2. Germline CDR1 and CDR2: SGHAT and FQNNGV. The ends lost 5 bases at V and 7 bases at J; junction bases unmatched: 12. This CDR3 is built from 16 residues. The chain's CDR3 is CASSQNHGGGGNEQFF. CDR3 nucleotide sequence: TGTGCCAGCAGCCAAAACCACGGCGGGGGGGGGAATGAGCAGTTCTTC.

The gene calls are TRBV19 and TRBJ1-2; weak D call: TRBD1 (5 bases). The germline V and J ends were trimmed by 0 bases and 0 bases, with 8 bases remaining between them. Per germline, CDR1 LNHDA and CDR2 SQIVND (reference sequence). The CDR3 is made up of 15 amino acids. The chain's CDR3 is CASSIDPGANYGYTF. CDR3 nucleotide sequence: TGTGCCAGTAGTATAGACCCGGGGGCTAACTATGGCTACACCTTC.

The chain combines TRBV7-2 with TRBJ1-1; 7 bases map to TRBD1. CDR3 length: 17 amino acids. Losses at the gene ends were 4 bases for V and 1 base for J; bases not matched to a gene: 12. Germline CDR1 reads SGHTA; CDR2 reads FQGNSA. As DNA, the CDR3 is TGTGCCAGCAGCTCCTTATACCGACAGGGAAAGAACACTGAAGCTTTCTTT. Protein sequence: CASSSLYRQGKNTEAFF.

This clone appeared a single time. The chain links TRBV6-1 to TRBJ2-5; TRBD1 matches at 12 bases. The V gene's germline CDR1 is MNHNS and CDR2 SASEGT. With V trimmed by 8 bases and J by 5 bases, 6 bases remained unmatched. This CDR3 region has 14 residues. The CDR3 loop is CASSGQGARETQYF. Written as DNA, the CDR3 is TGTGCCAGCTCGGGACAGGGGGCGCGGGAGACCCAGTACTTC.

The CDR3 bases are TGTGCCAGCCAGGGAGGATCCTACAATGAGCAGTTCTTC. Protein sequence: CASQGGSYNEQFF. The chain links TRBV6-6 to TRBJ2-1, with D possibly TRBD2 on 6 matching bases. This CDR3 comprises 13 residues. The V end was cut by 8 bases, the J end by 1 base, with 9 bases between. CDR1 and CDR2 (germline): MNHNY, SVGAGI (reference sequence).

The chain recombines TRBV6-1 with TRBJ2-7, with a possible D match to TRBD2 (6 bases). CDR1 is MNHNS, CDR2 SASEGT, per germline. The V gene lost 4 bases and the J gene lost 6 bases, with 22 bases spanning the gap. The CDR3 loop spans 16 amino acids. The DNA for the CDR3 is TGTGCCAGCAGTGGAGGCGGGGATGGGTTGAGGGCCGAGCAGTACTTC. Amino acid sequence: CASSGGGDGLRAEQYF.

The rearrangement uses TRBV5-4 and TRBJ2-2; TRBD2 agrees at 9 bases. V dropped 1 base and J dropped 4; count of bases not matched to a gene: 2. The CDR3 is 15 amino acids. The V gene's germline CDR1 is SGHNT and CDR2 YYREEE (reference sequence). The CDR3 nucleotides are TGTGCCAGCAGCTTGAGCGGGGGGCGCACCGGGGAGCTGTTTTTT. Translation: CASSLSGGRTGELFF.

This clone occurred once. The chain is built from TRBV5-4 and TRBJ2-7; perhaps TRBD1 as D (6 bases). The CDR3 has 14 residues. V was cut by 7 bases and J by 0 bases, with 14 bases left in between. Looked up from germline, CDR1 is SGHNT and CDR2 is YYREEE (reference sequence). The CDR3 spells CASADRMSSYEQYF. The CDR3 DNA is TGTGCCAGCGCAGACAGGATGTCCTCCTACGAGCAGTACTTC.

The genes are TRBV5-1 and TRBJ1-1; D unclear. The CDR3 totals 15 residues. The V end lost 2 bases, the J end lost 4 bases, and 15 bases lay between the germline ends. CDR1 is SGHRS, CDR2 YFSETQ, per germline. CDR3 in amino acids: CASSFGLTMGTEAFF. The CDR3 DNA reads TGCGCCAGCAGCTTCGGACTGACGATGGGCACTGAAGCTTTCTTT.

V usage is TRBV7-3 and J usage is TRBJ2-5; TRBD1 matches 9 bases. With 4 bases clipped from V and 4 bases from J, the junction kept 13 bases outside the gene matches. Germline lookup yields CDR1 SGHTA and CDR2 FQGTGA. CDR3 length: 17 residues. The CDR3 region has the DNA TGTGCCAGCAGCTCGAACTCCGGGACAGGGCGTGGAGAGACCCAGTACTTC. Protein product: CASSSNSGTGRGETQYF.

This clone was detected only once. V gene TRBV6-1 combines with J gene TRBJ2-3, with D perhaps TRBD1 (5 bases). The V gene lost 7 bases and the J gene lost 0 bases, with 8 bases spanning the gap. There are 13 residues in the CDR3. CDR1 is MNHNS and CDR2 is SASEGT in the germline V gene. CDR3 sequence (DNA): TGTGCCAGCAACCAGGGTAGCACAGATACGCAGTATTTT. The encoded protein is CASNQGSTDTQYF.

V is TRBV5-1 and J is TRBJ2-1; TRBD2 is a possible D gene (5 bases). The CDR3 contains 16 residues. Trimming left V 0 bases short and J 4 bases short, with 14 bases between. Germline lookup yields CDR1 SGHRS and CDR2 YFSETQ. The CDR3: CASSLAGGIKYNEQFF. The CDR3 DNA reads TGCGCCAGCAGCTTGGCCGGAGGAATTAAATACAATGAGCAGTTCTTC. The full variable domain, completed using reference TRBV5-1 and TRBJ2-1, is KAGVTQTPRYLIKTRGQQVTLSCSPISGHRSVSWYQQTPGQGLQFLFEYFSETQRNKGNFPGRFSGRQFSNSRSEMNVSTLELGDSALYLCASSLAGGIKYNEQFFGPGTRLTVL.

V and J are TRBV5-1 and TRBJ2-1, with 9 bases fitting TRBD2. This CDR3 contains 15 residues. The trim removed 3 bases at V and 5 bases at J, leaving 6 bases unmatched. CDR1 is SGHRS, CDR2 YFSETQ, per germline. CDR3 amino acids: CASSWAGGSNNEQFF. CDR3 in DNA: TGCGCCAGCAGCTGGGCGGGGGGGTCCAACAATGAGCAGTTCTTC.

This clone appeared once. The chain carries TRBV7-3 and TRBJ2-3, with 9 bases fitting TRBD2. The CDR3 is made up of 16 amino acids. Germline trimming cut 2 bases from V and 6 bases from J; bases unmatched to any gene: 9. Germline CDR1 SGHTA, CDR2 FQGTGA. CDR3 sequence: CASSLGGGAMGDTQYF. The CDR3 DNA is TGTGCCAGCAGCTTAGGCGGGGGGGCCATGGGTGATACGCAGTATTTT.

CDR3 region: CASSLRFGGSSGNTIYF. Here the CDR3 DNA reads TGTGCCAGCAGCTTAAGATTCGGCGGAAGCTCTGGAAACACCATATATTTT. The gene calls are TRBV11-2 and TRBJ1-3; D is unresolved. Trimming pared 2 bases from V and 0 bases from J, leaving 14 bases between. Germline CDR1 reads SGHAT; CDR2 reads FQNNGV. The length of the CDR3 is 17 residues.

The chain is built from TRBV6-5 and TRBJ1-1; no clear D gene. Germline-derived CDR1 and CDR2 are MNHEY and SVGAGI. The CDR3 spans 14 residues. V was trimmed by 0 bases and J by 6 bases, leaving 11 bases between them. The CDR3 protein is CASSYSREVSEAFF. CDR3 DNA sequence: TGTGCCAGCAGTTACTCGAGGGAGGTCTCTGAAGCTTTCTTT.

V usage is TRBV5-6 and J usage is TRBJ1-2, with 8 bases lining up with TRBD1. This CDR3 comprises 14 residues. The ends lost 3 bases at V and 4 bases at J; junction bases unmatched: 5. In germline, CDR1 is SGHDT, CDR2 YYEEEE. CDR3 protein: CASSWGTGGYGYTF. The CDR3 nucleotides read TGTGCCAGCAGCTGGGGGACAGGCGGCTATGGCTACACCTTC.

The chain links TRBV10-3 to TRBJ1-6; no clear D. The CDR3 consists of 14 residues. The germline V and J ends were trimmed by 3 bases and 7 bases, with 10 bases remaining between them. The V gene's germline CDR1 is ENHRY and CDR2 SYGVKD. CDR3 sequence (DNA): TGTGCCATCAGTGAATCTGTTTTCAATTCACCCCTCCACTTT. Its protein product is CAISESVFNSPLHF.

This clone came up a few times. The rearrangement uses TRBV7-2 and TRBJ1-2; TRBD1 aligns across 7 bases. The CDR3 totals 14 residues. The V segment lost 4 bases and the J segment 7 bases; nucleotides outside the gene matches: 9. Germline V gene lookup returns CDR1 SGHTA and CDR2 FQGNSA. This CDR3 is CASSSTRQGGGYTF. As DNA, the CDR3 is TGTGCCAGCAGCTCCACTAGACAGGGCGGTGGCTACACCTTC.

The chain employs TRBV19 and TRBJ1-5, with 11 bases that match TRBD1. The germline gives CDR1 LNHDA, CDR2 SQIVND (reference sequence). The CDR3 totals 14 residues. The V gene end was trimmed by 9 bases and the J gene end by 6 bases; junction bases not matched to a gene: 7. The CDR3 loop reads CASRTGGKAQPQHF. The DNA of the CDR3 is TGTGCCAGCCGGACAGGGGGCAAAGCTCAGCCCCAGCATTTT.

The V call is TRBV9, the J call TRBJ2-5; D is perhaps TRBD2 (6 bases). CDR1 is SGDLS, CDR2 YYNGEE, per germline. Trimming removed 4 bases from V and 5 bases from J, with 15 bases in between. The CDR3 has 14 amino acids. CDR3 amino acids: CASSISGMTETQYF. CDR3 nucleotides: TGTGCCAGCAGCATTAGCGGCATGACGGAGACCCAGTACTTC.

V usage is TRBV11-2 and J usage is TRBJ2-5, with TRBD2 matching 14 bases. Trimming removed 4 bases from V and 3 bases from J; junction bases left unmatched: 4. CDR1 is SGHAT, CDR2 FQNNGV, per germline. The CDR3 has 16 residues. CDR3 bases: TGTGCCAGCAGCTCAAGACTAGCGGGGGGGAAAGAGACCCAGTACTTC. Amino acid sequence: CASSSRLAGGKETQYF.

The J gene is TRBJ1-5, the V gene TRBV2; tentatively, D is TRBD1 (6 bases). CDR1 SNHLY and CDR2 FYNNEI come from the germline V gene. The CDR3 is 12 amino acids. V was shortened by 5 bases and J by 10 bases, with 12 bases between the two germline ends. CDR3: CASSNDRLPQHF. The DNA of the CDR3 is TGTGCCAGCAGTAATGACAGGCTCCCCCAGCATTTT.

This clone is a singleton in its sample. The chain uses TRBV4-1 and TRBJ1-2; 12 bases agree with TRBD1. The junction had 7 bases not matched to a gene; V was cut back by 4 bases and J by 7 bases. The length of the CDR3 is 15 residues. Germline V gene sequence: CDR1 MGHRA, CDR2 YSYEKL. CDR3 amino acids: CASSPLGTGGFGYTF. DNA for the CDR3: TGCGCCAGCAGCCCCCTCGGGACAGGGGGCTTTGGCTACACCTTC.

The rearrangement links TRBV5-1 to TRBJ2-3; TRBD1 matches at 9 bases. Germline assignment: CDR1 SGHRS and CDR2 YFSETQ. Trimming cost V 4 bases and J 2 bases; bases outside gene matches: 5. This CDR3 has 15 amino acids. CDR3 sequence (DNA): TGCGCCAGCAGCACGGGACAGGGAGTCACAGATACGCAGTATTTT. Translation: CASSTGQGVTDTQYF. Supplemented by reference TRBV5-1 and TRBJ2-3, the full variable domain reads KAGVTQTPRYLIKTRGQQVTLSCSPISGHRSVSWYQQTPGQGLQFLFEYFSETQRNKGNFPGRFSGRQFSNSRSEMNVSTLELGDSALYLCASSTGQGVTDTQYFGPGTRLTVL.

The chain recombines TRBV7-2 with TRBJ1-2, with 10 positions matching TRBD1. V shed 0 bases, J shed 6 bases, and the junction held 4 bases outside the gene matches. The germline gives CDR1 SGHTA, CDR2 FQGNSA. This CDR3 spans 15 amino acids. The CDR3 reads CASSLAGTGAHGYTF. The CDR3 DNA follows: TGTGCCAGCAGCTTAGCGGGGACAGGGGCCCATGGCTACACCTTC. The full variable domain, in which reference TRBV7-2 and TRBJ1-2 provide the parts outside the CDR3, is GAGVSQSPSNKVTEKGKDVELRCDPISGHTALYWYRQSLGQGLEFLIYFQGNSAPDKSGLPSDRFSAERTGGSVSTLTIQRTQQEDSAVYLCASSLAGTGAHGYTFGSGTRLTVV.

The rearrangement links TRBV11-2 to TRBJ2-2; perhaps TRBD2 as D (5 bases). From germline, CDR1 is SGHAT and CDR2 FQNNGV. This CDR3 region has 14 residues. Between the trimmed V and J ends, which lost 5 bases and 4 bases, there was a span of 11 bases. Here the CDR3 DNA reads TGTGCCAGCAGCCCCCGAGGGAGCACCGGGGAGCTGTTTTTT. Amino acids: CASSPRGSTGELFF.

CDR3 amino acids: CASGSDSSYEQYF. DNA for the CDR3: TGTGCCAGCGGGAGCGATAGCTCCTACGAGCAGTACTTC. This chain connects TRBV27 to TRBJ2-7; D possibly corresponds to TRBD2 (5 bases). V lost 8 bases and J 0 bases, leaving 11 bases between the germline ends. Germline V gives CDR1 MNHEY, CDR2 SMNVEV (reference sequence). CDR3 size: 13 residues.

This rearrangement joins TRBV27 to TRBJ1-1; D is possibly TRBD1 (6 bases). The V end lost 4 bases, the J end lost 1 base, and 10 bases lay between the germline ends. Germline V gene sequence: CDR1 MNHEY, CDR2 SMNVEV (reference sequence). The CDR3 spans 14 residues. The CDR3 DNA follows: TGTGCCAGCAGTTACCTACAGGGGAACACTGAAGCTTTCTTT. This translates into CASSYLQGNTEAFF.

The genes are TRBV19 and TRBJ1-2, with 8 bases matching TRBD1. Looked up from germline, CDR1 is LNHDA and CDR2 is SQIVND (reference sequence). The CDR3 has 12 residues. The V segment lost 6 bases and the J segment 7 bases; nucleotides outside the gene matches: 4. In DNA form, the CDR3 reads TGTGCCAGTAGCCGACAGGGGCCTGGCTACACCTTC. It yields the protein CASSRQGPGYTF.